The rows below give T cell receptor beta chains drawn from one sample of a study of shared clonotypes between healthy human individuals. The repertoire was sequenced with immunoSEQ multiplex PCR; TCRdb's copy has only in-frame clones and lacks some. The table has roughly 2.1 million clones, roughly 91% seen once. Specimen: naive CD8+ T cells from PBMCs. These receptors originate from a man aged 18 to 29 in good health. Some clones in this sample may be carry-over from other donors' samples. Each CDR3 is given with its conserved first and last residue. The D gene is left open where the match is weak. The listing skips clone size in some rows; elsewhere it reads once, few, many or a size class.

TRBD1,.,TRBV27,TRBJ1-5,CASKTRGQGLWPQHF,TGTGCCAGCAAAACTCGAGGACAGGGCTTATGGCCCCAGCATTTT
.,.,TRBV19,TRBJ1-2,CASTGFGQFYGYTF,TGTGCCAGTACGGGTTTCGGACAGTTCTATGGCTACACCTTC
TRBD2,.,TRBV6-5,TRBJ2-1,CASSLTSARYNEQFF,TGTGCCAGCAGTCTGACTAGCGCCCGATACAATGAGCAGTTCTTC
.,.,TRBV6-4,TRBJ1-5,CASSEGTGPWQPQHF,TGTGCCAGCAGTGAAGGGACTGGCCCGTGGCAGCCCCAGCATTTT
TRBD2,.,TRBV29-1,TRBJ2-7,CSVERPGAGGPVNEQYF,TGCAGCGTTGAACGCCCCGGAGCGGGAGGGCCAGTTAACGAGCAGTACTTC
.,.,TRBV9,TRBJ2-7,CASSPPLANEQYF,TGTGCCAGCAGCCCCCCCCTAGCTAACGAGCAGTACTTC
.,few,TRBV25-1,TRBJ1-2,CASSGRQGIRYTF,TGTGCCAGCAGCGGACGGCAGGGTATACGCTACACCTTC
.,.,TRBV12-5,TRBJ2-5,CASGLGGEETQYF,TGTGCTAGTGGTTTGGGGGGGGAAGAGACCCAGTACTTC
TRBD2,.,TRBV6-1,TRBJ2-7,CASSPTSGWGYEQYF,TGTGCCAGCAGCCCAACTAGCGGGTGGGGTTACGAGCAGTACTTC
.,.,TRBV4-1,TRBJ2-7,CASSQEVASDYEQYF,TGCGCCAGCAGCCAAGAGGTCGCTAGCGACTACGAGCAGTACTTC
.,.,TRBV11-2,TRBJ2-3,CASSRTRTDTQYF,TGTGCCAGCAGCCGAACTCGCACAGATACGCAGTATTTT
.,.,TRBV28,TRBJ2-3,CASSLGNTQYF,TGTGCCAGCAGTTTAGGAAACACGCAGTATTTT
.,.,TRBV7-9,TRBJ2-7,CASSSSVYEQYF,TGTGCCAGCAGCTCCTCCGTCTACGAGCAGTACTTC
.,.,TRBV4-1,TRBJ1-5,CASSQERRNNQPQHF,TGCGCCAGCAGCCAAGAAAGGCGGAATAATCAGCCCCAGCATTTT
TRBD1,.,TRBV2,TRBJ2-7,CASSAPVTGPYEQYF,TGTGCCAGCAGTGCCCCTGTGACAGGGCCCTACGAGCAGTACTTC
TRBD1,.,TRBV4-1,TRBJ1-1,CASRFTPGGNTEAFF,TGCGCCAGCAGATTTACCCCAGGGGGGAACACTGAAGCTTTCTTT
TRBD2,once,TRBV7-8,TRBJ2-5,CASSLARLAGAETQYF,TGTGCCAGCAGCTTAGCGCGGCTAGCGGGAGCAGAGACCCAGTACTTC
.,.,TRBV13,TRBJ2-7,CASKLHGGPEQYF,TGTGCCAGCAAACTCCACGGGGGGCCCGAGCAGTACTTC
.,.,TRBV7-2,TRBJ2-1,CASSFSYNEQFF,TGTGCCAGCAGCTTCTCATACAATGAGCAGTTCTTC